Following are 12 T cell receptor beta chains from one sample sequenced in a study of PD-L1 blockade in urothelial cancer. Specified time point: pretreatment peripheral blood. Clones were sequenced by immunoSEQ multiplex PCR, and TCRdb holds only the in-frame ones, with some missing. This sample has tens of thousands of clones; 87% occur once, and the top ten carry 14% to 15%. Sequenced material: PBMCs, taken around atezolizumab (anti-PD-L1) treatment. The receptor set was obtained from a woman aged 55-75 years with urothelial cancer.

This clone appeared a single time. The CDR3 sequence is CASTSGTGATYEQYF. The CDR3 nucleotides read TGTGCCAGCACCTCCGGGACAGGGGCTACCTACGAGCAGTACTTC. This rearrangement joins TRBV28 to TRBJ2-7, with 10 bases matching TRBD1. J lost 2 bases, V lost 7 bases, and 8 bases had no gene match. The CDR3 is 15 amino acids. CDR1 and CDR2 (germline): MDHEN, SYDVKM.

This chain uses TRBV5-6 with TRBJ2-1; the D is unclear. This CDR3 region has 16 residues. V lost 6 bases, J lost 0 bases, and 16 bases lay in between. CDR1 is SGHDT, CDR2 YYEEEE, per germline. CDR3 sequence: CASNYLGSSSYNEQFF. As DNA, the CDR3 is TGTGCCAGCAACTACCTAGGATCGAGCTCCTACAATGAGCAGTTCTTC.

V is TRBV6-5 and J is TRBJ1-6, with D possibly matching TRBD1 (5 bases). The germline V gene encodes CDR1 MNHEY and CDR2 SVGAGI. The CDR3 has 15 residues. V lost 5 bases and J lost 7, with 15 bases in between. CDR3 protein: CASSTGRGWNSPLHF. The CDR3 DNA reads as TGTGCCAGCAGTACGGGGCGGGGGTGGAATTCACCCCTCCACTTT.

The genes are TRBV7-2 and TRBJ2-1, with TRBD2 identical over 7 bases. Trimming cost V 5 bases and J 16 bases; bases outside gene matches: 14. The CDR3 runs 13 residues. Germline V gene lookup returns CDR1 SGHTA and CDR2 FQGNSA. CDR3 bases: TGTGCCAGCAGCCCTTTACGGGGGAGGGCCTTCTTCTTC. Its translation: CASSPLRGRAFFF.

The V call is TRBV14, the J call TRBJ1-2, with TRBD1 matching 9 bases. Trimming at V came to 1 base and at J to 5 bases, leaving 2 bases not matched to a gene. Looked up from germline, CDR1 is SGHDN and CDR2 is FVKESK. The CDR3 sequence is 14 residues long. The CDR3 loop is CASSQATGGYGYTF. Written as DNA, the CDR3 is TGTGCCAGCAGCCAAGCGACAGGGGGGTATGGCTACACCTTC.

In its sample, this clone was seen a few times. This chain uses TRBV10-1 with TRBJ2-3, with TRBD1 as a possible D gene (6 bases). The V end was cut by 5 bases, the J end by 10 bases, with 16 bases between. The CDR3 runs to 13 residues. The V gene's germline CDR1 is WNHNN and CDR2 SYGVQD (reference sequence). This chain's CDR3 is CASSTGTTQPQYF. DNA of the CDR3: TGCGCCAGCAGTACCGGGACAACCCAACCGCAGTATTTT.

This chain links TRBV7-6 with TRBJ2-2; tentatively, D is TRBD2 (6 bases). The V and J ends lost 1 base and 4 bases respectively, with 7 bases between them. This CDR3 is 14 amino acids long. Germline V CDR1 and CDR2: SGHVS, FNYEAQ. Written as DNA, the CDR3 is TGTGCCAGCAGCTTAGTAGCGGCCACCGGGGAGCTGTTTTTT. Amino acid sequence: CASSLVAATGELFF.

The CDR3 is CASSALLEGEQYF. CDR3 DNA: TGTGCCAGCAGTGCCTTACTGGAGGGCGAGCAGTACTTC. The rearrangement links TRBV2 to TRBJ2-7; TRBD2 is a possible D gene (6 bases). Germline loops: CDR1 SNHLY, CDR2 FYNNEI. V lost 4 bases to trimming and J lost 6 bases, with 13 bases between them. CDR3 length: 13 amino acids.

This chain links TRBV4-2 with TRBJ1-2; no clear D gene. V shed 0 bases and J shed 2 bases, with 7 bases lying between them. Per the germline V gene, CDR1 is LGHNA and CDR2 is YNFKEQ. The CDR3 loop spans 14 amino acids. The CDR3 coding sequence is TGTGCCAGCAGCCAAGACAGGCAGAACTATGGCTACACCTTC. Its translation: CASSQDRQNYGYTF.

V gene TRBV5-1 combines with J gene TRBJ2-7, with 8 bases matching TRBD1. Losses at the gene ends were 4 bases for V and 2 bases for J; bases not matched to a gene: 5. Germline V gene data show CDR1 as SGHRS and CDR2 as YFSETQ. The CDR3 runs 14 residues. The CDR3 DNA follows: TGCGCCAGCAGCAATCGGACAGGGCCCTACGAGCAGTACTTC. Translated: CASSNRTGPYEQYF. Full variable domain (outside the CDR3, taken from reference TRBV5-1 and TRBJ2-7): KAGVTQTPRYLIKTRGQQVTLSCSPISGHRSVSWYQQTPGQGLQFLFEYFSETQRNKGNFPGRFSGRQFSNSRSEMNVSTLELGDSALYLCASSNRTGPYEQYFGPGTRLTVT.

CDR3 coding DNA: TGTGCCAGCAGAGTAGCGGGGGGGCATAGCACAGATACGCAGTATTTT. This sequence encodes CASRVAGGHSTDTQYF. The genes are TRBV7-3 and TRBJ2-3; 11 positions match TRBD2. CDR1 is SGHTA and CDR2 is FQGTGA in the germline V gene. J lost 0 bases, V lost 6 bases, and 5 bases had no gene match. This CDR3 has 16 amino acids.

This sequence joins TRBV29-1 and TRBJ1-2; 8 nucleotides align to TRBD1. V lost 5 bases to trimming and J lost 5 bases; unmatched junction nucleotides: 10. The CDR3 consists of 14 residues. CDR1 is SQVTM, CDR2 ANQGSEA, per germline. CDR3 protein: CSVYDGTGYYGYTF. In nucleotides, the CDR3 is TGCAGCGTTTACGACGGGACAGGATATTATGGCTACACCTTC.